The 26 T cell receptor beta chains below were found in one sample sequenced in a study of blood T cell repertoires in COVID-19. TCRdb keeps only in-frame clones here, not all; method: immunoSEQ multiplex PCR. The table shows about 420,000 clones, with about 90% occurring only once. Sample: peripheral blood. The origin of the receptors is a man aged 18-30 years with COVID-19, enrolled during active disease.

The V call is TRBV4-1, the J call TRBJ2-1; D may be TRBD2 (5 bases). V shed 4 bases and J shed 3 bases, with 10 bases lying between them. The CDR3 has 14 amino acids. CDR1 and CDR2 from the germline V gene are MGHRA and YSYEKL. The CDR3, as DNA: TGCGCCAGCAGCCCCAGGACTGGCTACAATGAGCAGTTCTTC. It yields the protein CASSPRTGYNEQFF.

The gene calls are TRBV6-5 and TRBJ2-7; 10 nucleotides align to TRBD1. With V trimmed by 8 bases and J by 5 bases, 9 bases remained unmatched. This CDR3 comprises 14 residues. Germline values: CDR1 MNHEY, CDR2 SVGAGI. This chain's CDR3 is CASHHRQGANEQYF. CDR3 nucleotide sequence: TGTGCCAGCCACCACCGACAGGGGGCAAACGAGCAGTACTTC.

The chain employs TRBV2 and TRBJ2-1; 11 nucleotides align to TRBD2. The CDR3 contains 13 residues. Germline CDR1 and CDR2: SNHLY and FYNNEI. The V segment lost 7 bases and the J segment 7 bases; nucleotides outside the gene matches: 3. CDR3 sequence: CASTGTSGNEQFF. DNA for the CDR3: TGTGCCAGCACAGGGACTAGCGGAAATGAGCAGTTCTTC.

This clone has a handful of counts. V usage is TRBV6-1 and J usage is TRBJ1-2; D is perhaps TRBD1 (6 bases). The V and J ends lost 0 bases and 8 bases respectively, with 13 bases between them. Germline CDR1 is MNHNS and CDR2 is SASEGT. This CDR3 has 14 residues. Written as DNA, the CDR3 is TGTGCCAGCAGTGAAGCAGGGGGGGTATACGGCTACACCTTC. Its translation is CASSEAGGVYGYTF.

This chain uses TRBV7-9 with TRBJ1-2; maybe TRBD1 (5 bases). There are 11 residues in the CDR3. With 5 bases removed from V and 7 bases from J, the gap between germline ends came to 8 bases. CDR1 is SEHNR, CDR2 FQNEAQ, per germline (reference sequence). CDR3 in amino acids: CASSPGFGYTF. The CDR3 nucleotides are TGTGCCAGCAGCCCAGGGTTTGGCTACACCTTC. Drawing the rest from reference TRBV7-9 and TRBJ1-2, the complete variable domain is DTGVSQNPRHKITKRGQNVTFRCDPISEHNRLYWYRQTLGQGPEFLTYFQNEAQLEKSRLLSDRFSAERPKGSFSTLEIQRTEQGDSAMYLCASSPGFGYTFGSGTRLTVV.

The V and J genes are TRBV6-5 and TRBJ2-7, with TRBD1 matching 7 bases. The CDR3 extends over 13 amino acids. The trim removed 2 bases at V and 12 bases at J, leaving 10 bases unmatched. Germline values: CDR1 MNHEY, CDR2 SVGAGI. CDR3 amino acids: CASSYDGQAEGYF. The CDR3 DNA reads TGTGCCAGCAGTTACGATGGACAGGCTGAAGGGTACTTC.

The chain is built from TRBV2 and TRBJ1-2, with TRBD1 matching over 9 bases. The CDR3 is 13 amino acids. Germline CDR1 is SNHLY and CDR2 is FYNNEI. The V and J ends lost 5 bases and 6 bases, in that order; junction bases with no gene match: 4. The CDR3 here is CASSRDRENGYTF. CDR3 bases: TGTGCCAGCAGTCGGGACAGGGAAAATGGCTACACCTTC.

V and J are TRBV3-1 (or the pseudogene TRBV3-2) and TRBJ1-3; 7 bases align to TRBD1. Germline trimming cut 5 bases from V and 4 bases from J; bases unmatched to any gene: 5. CDR1 and CDR2 from the germline V gene are LGHDT and YNNKEL (reference sequence). This CDR3 has 14 amino acids. The CDR3 sequence: CASSFTDRGNTIYF. Here the CDR3 DNA reads TGTGCCAGCAGCTTCACGGACAGGGGAAACACCATATATTTT.

V usage is TRBV4-2 and J usage is TRBJ2-1; tentative D call: TRBD1 (6 bases). The length of the CDR3 is 15 residues. Germline CDR1 LGHNA, CDR2 YNFKEQ. V gave up 4 bases and J gave up 10 bases, with 20 bases separating them. As DNA, the CDR3 is TGTGCCAGCAGCCGAGGGGGAACAGGGCGTCCGGAGCAGTTCTTC. Its translation: CASSRGGTGRPEQFF.

The chain employs TRBV20-1 and TRBJ2-7; 11 bases align to TRBD2. CDR1 and CDR2 (germline): DFQATT, SNEGSKA (reference sequence). V shed 3 bases, J shed 4 bases, and the junction held 11 bases outside the gene matches. The length of the CDR3 is 16 residues. The CDR3 coding sequence is TGCAGTGCTAGTCCGACTAGCGGGGTCTCTCGGTACGAGCAGTACTTC. Its translation: CSASPTSGVSRYEQYF.

V is TRBV6-5 and J is TRBJ1-2; no clear D gene. The V end lost 0 bases, the J end lost 4 bases, and 6 bases lay between the germline ends. This CDR3 spans 13 amino acids. Germline values: CDR1 MNHEY, CDR2 SVGAGI. The CDR3 DNA sequence: TGTGCCAGCAGTTACTCGAGCCTCTATGGCTACACCTTC. It encodes CASSYSSLYGYTF.

The CDR3 here is CASSLSSGGGNSPLHF. Written as DNA, the CDR3 is TGTGCCAGCAGTTTATCATCAGGGGGCGGGAATTCACCCCTCCACTTT. The chain has TRBV2 and TRBJ1-6, with 8 nucleotides matching TRBD1. The germline CDR1 and CDR2 sequences are SNHLY and FYNNEI. The CDR3 consists of 16 residues. Germline trimming cut 5 bases from V and 7 bases from J; bases unmatched to any gene: 10.

The gene calls are TRBV25-1 and TRBJ2-5; TRBD1 matches 9 bases. Germline-derived CDR1 and CDR2 are MGHDK and SYGVNS. The CDR3 totals 18 residues. The trim removed 4 bases at V and 1 base at J, leaving 13 bases unmatched. In DNA, the CDR3 is TGTGCCAGCAGTGGACCCCCGGGACAGGGAATTTCCCAAGAGACCCAGTACTTC. Protein product: CASSGPPGQGISQETQYF.

The chain employs TRBV9 and TRBJ2-5; tentatively, D is TRBD1 (6 bases). The germline CDR1 and CDR2 sequences are SGDLS and YYNGEE. V was cut by 0 bases and J by 4 bases, with 13 bases left in between. The CDR3 length is 15 residues. Here the CDR3 DNA reads TGTGCCAGCAGCGTAGCCCCCCGAGGGGGAGAGACCCAGTACTTC. It is translated as CASSVAPRGGETQYF.

DNA of the CDR3: TGTGCCAGCAGTCCTCTTCTAGCGGGGGCTACCGGGGAGCTGTTTTTT. Protein product: CASSPLLAGATGELFF. The chain is built from TRBV27 and TRBJ2-2; TRBD2 agrees at 10 bases. The CDR3 consists of 16 residues. Germline V gene data show CDR1 as MNHEY and CDR2 as SMNVEV (reference sequence). V lost 5 bases to trimming and J lost 5 bases; unmatched junction nucleotides: 8.

The chain couples TRBV27 to TRBJ1-2, with 7 bases fitting TRBD1. Unmatched junction bases numbered 14, after V lost 6 bases and J lost 7 bases. The CDR3 is 15 amino acids. Germline V gene lookup returns CDR1 MNHEY and CDR2 SMNVEV (reference sequence). The CDR3 region is CASRSSSTGYRGYTF. The DNA for the CDR3 is TGTGCCAGCAGATCCTCCTCGACAGGGTATCGTGGCTACACCTTC.

This clone was seen once. The chain carries TRBV5-4 and TRBJ1-1, with D possibly TRBD1 on 6 matching bases. CDR1 and CDR2 from the germline V gene are SGHNT and YYREEE (reference sequence). This CDR3 is 16 amino acids long. V was pared by 1 base and J by 1 base, with 14 bases between. DNA for the CDR3: TGTGCCAGCAGCTTGAACACAGGGTTAGCGAACACTGAAGCTTTCTTT. Protein: CASSLNTGLANTEAFF.

The J gene is TRBJ2-1, the V gene TRBV15; 8 nucleotides align to TRBD1. Germline CDR1 is LNHNV and CDR2 is YYDKDF (reference sequence). J gave up 7 bases and V 5 bases, and 10 bases lay outside the gene matches. There are 15 residues in the CDR3. CDR3 sequence: CATSAKTGAPNEQFF. In nucleotides, the CDR3 is TGTGCCACCAGCGCCAAGACAGGGGCCCCAAATGAGCAGTTCTTC.

The V and J genes are TRBV7-3 and TRBJ2-2; D is ambiguous. Germline V gene sequence: CDR1 SGHTA, CDR2 FQGTGA. Trimming took off 5 bases at V and 5 bases at J, with 6 bases between the two ends. The CDR3 is 12 residues long. CDR3 amino acids: CASSPHTGELFF. CDR3 bases: TGTGCCAGCAGCCCACATACCGGGGAGCTGTTTTTT.

J is TRBJ1-1 and V is TRBV29-1, with TRBD1 as a possible D gene (5 bases). The germline V gene has CDR1 SQVTM and CDR2 ANQGSEA. V lost 0 bases to trimming and J lost 2 bases, with 7 bases between them. The CDR3 contains 13 residues. The CDR3 nucleotides read TGCAGCGTTGAAGAAGGGGTTAACACTGAAGCTTTCTTT. It is translated as CSVEEGVNTEAFF.

This sequence joins TRBV29-1 and TRBJ2-1, with 14 bases matching TRBD2. From germline, CDR1 is SQVTM and CDR2 ANQGSEA. Trimming removed 8 bases from V and 10 bases from J; junction bases left unmatched: 10. This CDR3 region has 14 residues. Written as DNA, the CDR3 is TGCAGCACGGGACTAGCGGGAGCCCGGTCGGAGCAGTTCTTC. It is translated as CSTGLAGARSEQFF.

The chain carries TRBV7-8 and TRBJ1-2, with 8 bases matching TRBD1. J gave up 4 bases and V 5 bases, and 9 bases lay outside the gene matches. The CDR3 loop spans 15 amino acids. Per the germline V gene, CDR1 is SGHVS and CDR2 is FQNEAQ. This CDR3 reads CASSPSQGVGYGYTF. The CDR3, as DNA: TGTGCCAGCAGCCCATCACAGGGGGTTGGCTATGGCTACACCTTC.

This rearrangement joins TRBV19 to TRBJ2-1; D remains ambiguous. The CDR3 runs to 13 residues. Trimming took 5 bases from V and 2 from J, leaving 7 bases between them. CDR1 is LNHDA, CDR2 SQIVND, per germline (reference sequence). CDR3 in DNA: TGTGCCAGTAGTGAGAGGACCTACAATGAGCAGTTCTTC. This gives the protein CASSERTYNEQFF. Using reference TRBV19 and TRBJ2-1 for the parts outside the CDR3, the full variable domain is DGGITQSPKYLFRKEGQNVTLSCEQNLNHDAMYWYRQDPGQGLRLIYYSQIVNDFQKGDIAEGYSVSREKKESFPLTVTSAQKNPTAFYLCASSERTYNEQFFGPGTRLTVL.

The chain combines TRBV5-4 with TRBJ2-5; 9 bases map to TRBD1. This CDR3 has 14 amino acids. Looked up from germline, CDR1 is SGHNT and CDR2 is YYREEE (reference sequence). J gave up 5 bases and V 2 bases, and 4 bases lay outside the gene matches. CDR3 bases: TGTGCCAGCAGCTTCGCAACAGGGGGCGAGACCCAGTACTTC. It specifies CASSFATGGETQYF.

The chain has TRBV11-2 and TRBJ1-3; no reliable D call. The CDR3 extends over 15 amino acids. Trimming cost V 3 bases and J 0 bases, with 9 bases left between them. CDR1 and CDR2 (germline): SGHAT, FQNNGV. In DNA, the CDR3 is TGTGCCAGCAGCTTTGCGGCTTCCTCTGGAAACACCATATATTTT. Its protein product is CASSFAASSGNTIYF.

The V gene is TRBV19, the J gene TRBJ2-2, with 8 bases lining up with TRBD1. Germline V CDR1 and CDR2: LNHDA, SQIVND (reference sequence). The junction had 22 bases not matched to a gene; V was cut back by 3 bases and J by 7 bases. The CDR3 loop spans 20 amino acids. This CDR3 is CASSINIFLRDRWIGGELFF. DNA of the CDR3: TGTGCCAGTAGTATTAATATCTTTCTGCGGGACAGGTGGATCGGCGGGGAGCTGTTTTTT.